The subject of this entry is one T cell receptor beta chain. These data come from a study of blood T cell repertoires in COVID-19. Study context: PBMCs, B-cell-depleted T cells, or T cells provided the cDNA or gDNA that made up the material.

Participant-reported clinical history was the basis for cohort assignment. CDR1 LNHNV and CDR2 YYDKDF come from the germline V gene (reference sequence). V shed 9 bases and J shed 4 bases, with 12 bases lying between them. The CDR3 totals 13 residues. Clones were read by immunoSEQ multiplex PCR, and TCRdb kept only the in-frame ones, dropping some. Counted here are around 300,000 clones, approximately 90% occurring once; the ten biggest clones make up 2.5% to 3.5%. V gene TRBV15 combines with J gene TRBJ1-4; D gene ambiguous. Material: PBMCs or T cells enriched from blood (not recorded which). The receptor was derived from a woman aged 50 to 65 who had recovered from COVID-19. The CDR3 spells CATRTGNNEKLFF. The CDR3 DNA follows: TGTGCCACAAGGACGGGGAATAATGAAAAACTGTTTTTT.